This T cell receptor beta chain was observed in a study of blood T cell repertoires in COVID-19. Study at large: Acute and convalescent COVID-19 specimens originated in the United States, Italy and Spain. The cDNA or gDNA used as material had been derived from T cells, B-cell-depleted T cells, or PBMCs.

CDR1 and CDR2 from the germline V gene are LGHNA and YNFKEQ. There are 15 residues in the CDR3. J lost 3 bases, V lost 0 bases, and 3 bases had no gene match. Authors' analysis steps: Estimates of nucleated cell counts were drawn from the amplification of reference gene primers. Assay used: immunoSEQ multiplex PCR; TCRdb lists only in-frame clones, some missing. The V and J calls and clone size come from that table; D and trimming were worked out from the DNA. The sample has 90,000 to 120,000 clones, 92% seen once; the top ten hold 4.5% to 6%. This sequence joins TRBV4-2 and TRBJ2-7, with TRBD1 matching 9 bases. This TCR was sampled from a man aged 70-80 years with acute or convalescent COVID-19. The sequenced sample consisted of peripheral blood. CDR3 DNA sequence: TGTGCCAGCAGCCAAGAGGGACAGGGAAGCTACGAGCAGTACTTC. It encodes CASSQEGQGSYEQYF.